A single sample gave rise to the 20 T cell receptor beta chains below, sequenced in a study of shared clonotypes between healthy human individuals. CD8 cells regarded as naive lacked CD45RO, were positively chosen for CCR7, and omitted terminally differentiated effector memory CD45RA+ cells. Data came from immunoSEQ multiplex PCR; TCRdb stores just in-frame clones and leaves some out. This table holds 560,000 or so clones, approximately 96% found once. The sample was naive CD8+ T cells sorted from blood. The receptors come from a woman in her twenties or thirties in good health.

The chain combines TRBV5-1 with TRBJ1-1; weak D call: TRBD1 (6 bases). The germline V gene has CDR1 SGHRS and CDR2 YFSETQ. Trimming left V 2 bases short and J 3 bases short, with 14 bases between. The CDR3 is 15 residues long. CDR3 amino acids: CASSLRDKGYTEAFF. The CDR3 DNA reads TGCGCCAGCAGCTTAAGGGACAAAGGGTACACTGAAGCTTTCTTT.

This chain connects TRBV29-1 to TRBJ2-3, with no clear D. Germline V gene data show CDR1 as SQVTM and CDR2 as ANQGSEA. The germline V and J ends were trimmed by 3 bases and 4 bases, with 14 bases remaining between them. This CDR3 contains 14 residues. CDR3 amino acids: CSVDSGRYADTQYF. The CDR3 DNA is TGCAGCGTTGACAGTGGCAGATACGCAGATACGCAGTATTTT.

In nucleotides, the CDR3 is TGTGCCAGTAGTATAGATCTAGCGGGCGTCCCTTACAATGAGCAGTTCTTC. Protein product: CASSIDLAGVPYNEQFF. The rearrangement links TRBV19 to TRBJ2-1; TRBD2 matches 8 bases. V shed 0 bases, J shed 4 bases, and the junction held 8 bases outside the gene matches. This CDR3 is built from 17 residues. Germline CDR1 and CDR2: LNHDA and SQIVND (reference sequence).

This chain joins TRBV15 and TRBJ1-2; maybe TRBD1 (5 bases). CDR1 is LNHNV and CDR2 is YYDKDF in the germline V gene (reference sequence). V gave up 3 bases and J gave up 4 bases, with 12 bases separating them. The CDR3 sequence is 14 residues long. The CDR3 reads CATSSGTGGYGYTF. Here the CDR3 DNA reads TGTGCCACCAGCAGCGGGACTGGCGGCTATGGCTACACCTTC.

The chain joins TRBV2 to TRBJ1-2; D gene unclear. The CDR3 is made up of 11 amino acids. Germline CDR1 is SNHLY and CDR2 is FYNNEI. V was trimmed by 2 bases and J by 10 bases, leaving 8 bases between them. Here the CDR3 reads CASSELFLYTF. CDR3 coding DNA: TGTGCCAGCAGTGAATTATTTCTCTACACCTTC.

V is TRBV10-2 and J is TRBJ2-7; D ambiguous. Germline CDR1 is WSHSY and CDR2 is SAAADI. There are 13 residues in the CDR3. Trimming stripped 3 bases from V and 0 bases from J, with 6 bases between. For the CDR3, the DNA is TGCGCCAGCAGTGATTCCAGCTCCTACGAGCAGTACTTC. It codes for CASSDSSSYEQYF.

The CDR3 DNA reads TGCGCCAGCAGCTTGACAGGGCCTAACACTGAAGCTTTCTTT. Protein product: CASSLTGPNTEAFF. The chain uses TRBV5-1 and TRBJ1-1; D may be TRBD1 (6 bases). This CDR3 is built from 14 residues. V was clipped by 1 base and J by 2 bases, with 9 bases between them. Germline V CDR1 and CDR2: SGHRS, YFSETQ.

The V and J genes are TRBV11-2 and TRBJ2-5; 11 bases fit TRBD2. The length of the CDR3 is 17 residues. The V gene's germline CDR1 is SGHAT and CDR2 FQNNGV. J was trimmed by 5 bases and V by 3 bases; bases with no gene match: 11. CDR3 region: CASSLVSGRALGETQYF. The CDR3 nucleotides read TGTGCCAGCAGCTTGGTTAGCGGGAGGGCTTTGGGGGAGACCCAGTACTTC.

The gene calls are TRBV28 and TRBJ2-7, with D unclear. The CDR3 extends over 13 amino acids. In germline, CDR1 is MDHEN, CDR2 SYDVKM. V lost 5 bases to trimming and J lost 6 bases, with 14 bases between them. In DNA form, the CDR3 reads TGTGCCAGCAGTCCCCTCTTAGGTTCCGAGCAGTACTTC. Encoded protein: CASSPLLGSEQYF.

The rearrangement uses TRBV19 and TRBJ2-3; unclear D gene. Germline lookup yields CDR1 LNHDA and CDR2 SQIVND (reference sequence). CDR3 length: 13 residues. V lost 3 bases to trimming and J lost 4 bases, with 8 bases between them. The CDR3 nucleotides read TGTGCCAGTAGTATTACGGACCCAGATACGCAGTATTTT. Amino acids: CASSITDPDTQYF.

The chain links TRBV11-2 to TRBJ2-3; 7 nucleotides line up with TRBD1. V gave up 5 bases and J gave up 0 bases; unmatched junction bases: 5. This CDR3 is built from 15 residues. Germline V gene sequence: CDR1 SGHAT, CDR2 FQNNGV. In DNA, the CDR3 is TGTGCCAGCAGCCCACAGGGGACGAGCACAGATACGCAGTATTTT. Its protein is CASSPQGTSTDTQYF.

The gene calls are TRBV30 and TRBJ2-1, with D possibly being TRBD2 (6 bases). The CDR3 loop spans 12 amino acids. Germline V gene lookup returns CDR1 GTSNPN and CDR2 SVGIG (reference sequence). V gave up 5 bases and J gave up 6 bases, with 11 bases separating them. DNA for the CDR3: TGTGCCTGGGGCGGGATATTCAATGAGCAGTTCTTC. Its protein product is CAWGGIFNEQFF. Together with reference TRBV30 and TRBJ2-1, the CDR3 gives the full variable domain: SQTIHQWPATLVQPVGSPLSLECTVEGTSNPNLYWYRQAAGRGLQLLFYSVGIGQISSEVPQNLSASRPQDRQFILSSKKLLLSDSGFYLCAWGGIFNEQFFGPGTRLTVL.

This CDR3 reads CASSLSAGVHEQYF. The CDR3 bases are TGCGCCAGCAGCTTATCAGCGGGAGTCCACGAGCAGTACTTC. The gene calls are TRBV5-1 and TRBJ2-7; 8 bases are a match to TRBD2. After removal of 2 bases from V and 5 bases from J, the junction contained 6 bases not matched to a gene. The CDR3 runs to 14 residues. CDR1 and CDR2 from the germline V gene are SGHRS and YFSETQ.

This chain links TRBV9 with TRBJ2-7, with D unclear. From germline, CDR1 is SGDLS and CDR2 YYNGEE. This CDR3 has 13 residues. Between the trimmed V and J ends, which lost 3 bases and 6 bases, there was a span of 13 bases. The CDR3 reads CASSAPTSREQYF. In DNA form, the CDR3 reads TGTGCCAGCAGCGCGCCGACGAGTCGCGAGCAGTACTTC.

This chain joins TRBV29-1 and TRBJ2-1; D possibly corresponds to TRBD2 (5 bases). There are 10 residues in the CDR3. The germline V gene encodes CDR1 SQVTM and CDR2 ANQGSEA. The V and J ends lost 7 bases and 10 bases respectively, with 11 bases between them. The CDR3 protein is CSARAWEQFF. In nucleotides, the CDR3 is TGCAGCGCGAGGGCCTGGGAGCAGTTCTTC.

V and J are TRBV7-9 and TRBJ2-3; 11 bases align to TRBD2. Trimming cost V 1 base and J 2 bases; bases outside gene matches: 5. CDR1 SEHNR and CDR2 FQNEAQ come from the germline V gene (reference sequence). The CDR3 spans 17 residues. The CDR3 coding sequence is TGTGCCAGCAGCTTAGGTACTAGCGGGGGTTACACAGATACGCAGTATTTT. Residues: CASSLGTSGGYTDTQYF.

The J gene is TRBJ2-3, the V gene TRBV9; 12 bases are a match to TRBD2. The CDR3 runs to 17 residues. The trim removed 4 bases at V and 2 bases at J, leaving 8 bases unmatched. The germline gives CDR1 SGDLS, CDR2 YYNGEE. CDR3: CASSIGLAGINTDTQYF. The CDR3 DNA reads TGTGCCAGCAGCATAGGACTAGCGGGGATAAACACAGATACGCAGTATTTT.

V is TRBV14 and J is TRBJ1-2; D gene ambiguous. The V and J ends lost 4 bases and 5 bases respectively, with 11 bases between them. Germline CDR1 reads SGHDN; CDR2 reads FVKESK. The CDR3 has 13 residues. The CDR3 region is CASSPNSGYGYTF. CDR3 bases: TGTGCCAGCAGCCCGAACTCGGGGTATGGCTACACCTTC.

The rearrangement uses TRBV2 and TRBJ2-7, with 8 bases identical to TRBD2. Germline CDR1 SNHLY, CDR2 FYNNEI. The junction had 13 bases not matched to a gene; V was cut back by 4 bases and J by 5 bases. The CDR3 has 16 amino acids. This CDR3 reads CASSGKEPGLDNEQYF. The CDR3 nucleotides read TGTGCCAGCAGTGGAAAGGAACCGGGACTAGACAACGAGCAGTACTTC.

This chain uses TRBV7-9 with TRBJ2-7; a weak D match, TRBD1 (6 bases). This CDR3 is built from 14 residues. Germline CDR1 and CDR2: SEHNR and FQNEAQ (reference sequence). V was cut by 5 bases and J by 0 bases, with 11 bases left in between. Written as DNA, the CDR3 is TGTGCCAGCAGCCGGGACACCACCTCCTACGAGCAGTACTTC. Its translation: CASSRDTTSYEQYF.